This T cell receptor beta chain derives from a study of cytomegalovirus exposure and HLA in healthy donors. Trimming stripped 5 bases from V and 6 bases from J, with 16 bases between. Germline-derived CDR1 and CDR2 are SGHAT and FQDESV (reference sequence). The CDR3 runs to 14 residues. Regarding the study as a whole: Later analysis indicated greater clonal expansion among HLA-associated TCR beta chains than among equally common other chains. In an earlier analysis, about 87% or about 30%: the productive usage of most TCR beta V segments. TCR beta sequences reportedly predicted the HLA-A and HLA-B alleles of most subjects accurately. TCR beta chain V- and J-gene trimming was linked, in a later analysis, to a missense variant in DCLRE1C.

Vbeta (60) and Jbeta (13) primers were used in the PCR. Clones were read by immunoSEQ multiplex PCR, and TCRdb kept only the in-frame ones, dropping some. The repertoire holds 130,000 to 150,000 clones, with 60% to 80% as singletons. In this sample, this clone turned up once. What it binds is not known. The clonotype originates from a woman aged 45 to 65 in good health and CMV-seronegative. Sequenced: PBMCs. The J gene is TRBJ1-2, the V gene TRBV11-1; D gene ambiguous. The CDR3 DNA reads as TGTGCCAGCAGCGTCAGCGGTTGGACGGATGGCTACACCTTC. Its translation: CASSVSGWTDGYTF.